The text below deals with one T cell receptor beta chain. There is no known antigen for this receptor. The record has no base qualities; no much larger clone is one base away. A MiSeq instrument was used for deep resolution sequencing, which targeted depths ranging from 1 in 1 million up to 1 in 200,000 T cells, with coverage averaging 10x for each clonotype. TCR beta libraries were generated with the immunoSEQ hsTCRB Kit. As for how the authors treated the data: ImmunoSEQ Data Assistant and ImmunoSEQ Analyzer were used for data analysis, and V, D and J genes were assigned according to IMGT definitions. Clonality, which ranges from 0 to 1, was calculated as one minus the normalized Shannon entropy of productive rearrangement frequencies. Public clonotype analysis was restricted to overrepresented clonotypes comprising at least 0.05% of each patient's repertoire. Repertoires from some twelve age-matched healthy donors in immuneACCESS were used as clonality controls. Sourced from immuneACCESS, this table was stored by TCRdb with only in-frame sequences that have V and J called. A share of the clones is absent; for the studies checked, an unresolved V gene accounts for under half, and the remainder has no known explanation. That table gives V, J and clone size, and the DNA gave D and trimming. For this sample there are just over 200,000 clones; approximately 75% appear just once. The top ten clones comprise roughly 10% of the sample.

The data were obtained in a study of cytotoxic CD8 clonotypes in ibrutinib-treated CLL (dated by TCRdb to the early 2020s). General notes on the study: In this cohort, 15 patients were treatment-naive and ten to eleven were relapsed/refractory, while approximately 18 had unmutated IGHV. Partial responses were observed in some 24 patients and complete responses in 2; after a median follow-up of about 69 months, remission was maintained in approximately 14 patients and progression was observed in around twelve. Response samples were obtained after a median of around 11 months of treatment, with a range of roughly 6 to 40 months. An average of about 260,000 productive templates and tens of thousands of productive rearrangements was obtained per sample. Of the 90 or so people in the trial, 26 had longitudinal samples available. Cryopreserved peripheral blood mononuclear cells were obtained before treatment, at response, and at either sustained remission or disease progression. Patients were still on ibrutinib when every remission and progressive disease sample was collected.

In light of the paper, this sample's time point label describes: approximately 11 months on ibrutinib. For TCR beta library preparation, roughly 2.2 micrograms of genomic DNA was extracted from cryopreserved PBMCs. Longitudinal blood samples from CLL patients receiving ibrutinib monotherapy were subjected to high-throughput TCR beta sequencing. The patients took part in an open-label, single-center phase 2 trial of ibrutinib monotherapy. V is cut back by 6 bases and J by 4 bases, with 13 bases in the junction unmatched. CDR1 and CDR2, looked up from the germline V gene, are SQVTM and ANQGSEA. The CDR3, cysteine through phenylalanine, is 15 amino acids long. Only the CDR3 portion is preserved as DNA: 45 bases, with reading frame beginning at the first base. Study-wide findings and limitations: At baseline, clonality was higher than in age-matched healthy donors and showed a strong correlation with circulating CD8+ T-cell counts. Sampling times were not matched between patients in sustained remission and patients whose disease was progressing, and lymph node repertoires were not examined. Public clonotypes were rare and either shrank or stayed stable during treatment, and the rise in clonality at ibrutinib response reflected expansion of private clonotypes. Clonality increased at ibrutinib response, stayed stable in sustained remission, and fell back toward baseline at progression.

Recombination linked TRBV29-1 to TRBJ1-1; the junction holds 8 bases that match TRBD1. The specimen was PBMCs, collected after 12 months of ibrutinib treatment. This receptor was taken from a human donor with chronic lymphocytic leukemia. The DNA sequence is as follows: TGCAGCGTCCTGACAGGGGTTTCATTGGGCACTGAAGCTTTCTTT. It codes for CSVLTGVSLGTEAFF.